These 2 T cell receptor beta chains came from one sample sequenced in a study of response to subunit inactivated influenza vaccine. TCRdb used MiXCR to reprocess the RT-PCR reads, holding one entry per CDR3 protein. The sample records hundreds of thousands of distinct CDR3 sequences, approximately 16% being singletons. The sequenced sample was CD4+ T cells sorted from PBMCs, obtained less than 30 months after vaccination. The receptors originated from a man between 45 and 75 years old who received an inactivated influenza vaccine.

This clonotype was seen more than once but under ten times. This chain joins TRBV5-1 and TRBJ2-2, with D possibly being TRBD2 (5 bases). CDR1 is SGHRS, CDR2 YFSETQ, per germline. V lost 1 base to trimming and J lost 5 bases, with 15 bases between them. The CDR3 contains 16 residues. The CDR3 nucleotides are TGCGCCAGCAGCTTGTTAGGAGGCTTGGGGACCGGGGAGCTGTTTTTT. This translates into CASSLLGGLGTGELFF.

The V call is TRBV14, the J call TRBJ2-1; 12 positions agree with TRBD2. The germline V gene has CDR1 SGHDN and CDR2 FVKESK. The CDR3 runs 16 residues. V shed 2 bases and J 3 bases; nucleotides not matched to a gene: 2. The CDR3 DNA sequence: TGTGCCAGCAGCCAATTACTAGCGGGAGGCTACAATGAGCAGTTCTTC. Its translation: CASSQLLAGGYNEQFF. Variable domain in full (rest from reference TRBV14 and TRBJ2-1): EAGVTQFPSHSVIEKGQTVTLRCDPISGHDNLYWYRRVMGKEIKFLLHFVKESKQDESGMPNNRFLAERTGGTYSTLKVQPAELEDSGVYFCASSQLLAGGYNEQFFGPGTRLTVL.